This T cell receptor beta chain was sequenced during a study of blood T cell repertoires in COVID-19. Looking at the study overall: Collection of acute and convalescent COVID-19 samples took place in the United States, Italy and Spain. Nucleic acid was either cDNA or gDNA, and it came from T cells, B-cell-depleted T cells, or PBMCs.

The germline V gene has CDR1 LNHDA and CDR2 SQIVND (reference sequence). With 5 bases clipped from V and 5 bases from J, the junction kept 8 bases outside the gene matches. There are 14 residues in the CDR3. This table comes from immunoSEQ multiplex PCR, and its TCRdb copy is limited to in-frame clones, with some not included. Of approximately 170,000 clones in the sample, 87% were seen once. The specimen was peripheral blood. This clonotype originated in a man between 18 and 29 years old with active or convalescent COVID-19. The V and J genes are TRBV19 and TRBJ1-1, with 7 bases matching TRBD1. CDR3 residues: CASSAWDSVTEAFF. In nucleotides, the CDR3 is TGTGCCAGTAGTGCCTGGGACAGTGTTACTGAAGCTTTCTTT. The variable domain in full, completed from reference TRBV19 and TRBJ1-1, reads DGGITQSPKYLFRKEGQNVTLSCEQNLNHDAMYWYRQDPGQGLRLIYYSQIVNDFQKGDIAEGYSVSREKKESFPLTVTSAQKNPTAFYLCASSAWDSVTEAFFGQGTRLTVV.